This is a list of T cell receptor beta chains from one sample in a study of early T cells in non-severe SARS-CoV-2 infection. One entry per CDR3 protein, called by TCRdb with MiXCR from the 5' RACE reads. The table includes tens of thousands of distinct CDR3 sequences, roughly a sixth detected once. The sequencing here drew on whole blood, taken at baseline. Receptors originate from an adult who was a healthcare worker with PCR-confirmed SARS-CoV-2 infection or an uninfected control (not recorded which). Each CDR3 is given with its conserved first and last residue. Each record gives: J gene, D gene, clone size, V gene, CDR3 DNA, CDR3 protein. D genes are given only for firm matches. For some rows the clone size is stated as once, few or many, or as a class when expanded; others skip it.

j_call: TRBJ2-1
d_call: TRBD2
clone_size: -
v_call: TRBV9
cdr3_nt: TGTGCCAGCAGCGTAGTGGGAACTAGCGGATCCTACAATGAGCAGTTCTTC
cdr3_aa: CASSVVGTSGSYNEQFF

j_call: TRBJ2-5
d_call: TRBD2
clone_size: few
v_call: TRBV28
cdr3_nt: TGTGCCAGCAGTTTACGCCAAGCGGGGGGACGGAAGACCCAGTACTTC
cdr3_aa: CASSLRQAGGRKTQYF

j_call: TRBJ2-7
d_call: -
clone_size: -
v_call: TRBV27
cdr3_nt: TGTGCCAGCAGCTATACGCAGGGCTACGAGCAGTACTTC
cdr3_aa: CASSYTQGYEQYF

j_call: TRBJ2-5
d_call: -
clone_size: -
v_call: TRBV2
cdr3_nt: TGTGCCAGCATTTCAAACCGGGGACAAGAGACCCAGTACTTC
cdr3_aa: CASISNRGQETQYF

j_call: TRBJ1-4
d_call: -
clone_size: -
v_call: TRBV10-2
cdr3_nt: TGCGCCAGCAGTGACCCTAGAGGGGTGGTTCGAGAAAAACTGTTTTTT
cdr3_aa: CASSDPRGVVREKLFF

j_call: TRBJ1-4
d_call: -
clone_size: few
v_call: TRBV12-3/TRBV12-4
cdr3_nt: TGTGCCAGCAGTTTAGGTGGGGAAAAACTGTTTTTT
cdr3_aa: CASSLGGEKLFF

j_call: TRBJ2-5
d_call: -
clone_size: -
v_call: TRBV7-2
cdr3_nt: TGTGCCAGCGGACGGGGACGGTCCCAAGAGACCCAGTACTTC
cdr3_aa: CASGRGRSQETQYF

j_call: TRBJ2-3
d_call: -
clone_size: -
v_call: TRBV6-4
cdr3_nt: TGTGCCAGCAGTGACTCGAAGGGCACAGATACGCAGTATTTT
cdr3_aa: CASSDSKGTDTQYF

j_call: TRBJ2-4
d_call: -
clone_size: -
v_call: TRBV11-2
cdr3_nt: TGTGCCAGCAGCTCCGGACAGCCGGGAAACATTCAGTACTTC
cdr3_aa: CASSSGQPGNIQYF

j_call: TRBJ2-7
d_call: -
clone_size: few
v_call: TRBV5-1
cdr3_nt: TGCGCCAGCAGCTTGGAGGGGGCCTACGAGCAGTACTTC
cdr3_aa: CASSLEGAYEQYF

j_call: TRBJ2-1
d_call: TRBD1
clone_size: many
v_call: TRBV29-1
cdr3_nt: TGCAGCGGTATAAAGGGGGCGGGTGAGCAGTTCTTC
cdr3_aa: CSGIKGAGEQFF

j_call: TRBJ2-1
d_call: -
clone_size: -
v_call: TRBV6-2/TRBV6-3
cdr3_nt: TGTGCCAGCAGTTCATACCCGCTAGATATATCCTACAATGAGCAGTTCTTC
cdr3_aa: CASSSYPLDISYNEQFF

j_call: TRBJ2-6
d_call: -
clone_size: few
v_call: TRBV6-1
cdr3_nt: TGTGCCAGCAGTTCCCAGGGGACTGGGGCCAACGTCCTGACTTTC
cdr3_aa: CASSSQGTGANVLTF

j_call: TRBJ1-2
d_call: TRBD1
clone_size: few
v_call: TRBV29-1
cdr3_nt: TGCAGCGCAGCCCTCACAGGGGGCGCTGGCTACACCTTC
cdr3_aa: CSAALTGGAGYTF

j_call: TRBJ2-1
d_call: TRBD2
clone_size: -
v_call: TRBV4-1
cdr3_nt: TGCGCCAGCAGCCAAGAGGTGGTAGCGGGAGGGTCCTACAATGAGCAGTTCTTC
cdr3_aa: CASSQEVVAGGSYNEQFF

j_call: TRBJ2-2
d_call: TRBD2
clone_size: many
v_call: TRBV7-9
cdr3_nt: TGTGCCAGCAGCTTCCTAAAGAAGACTAGCGCCTCGAACACCGGGGAGCTGTTTTTT
cdr3_aa: CASSFLKKTSASNTGELFF

j_call: TRBJ2-1
d_call: -
clone_size: many
v_call: TRBV7-9
cdr3_nt: TGTGCCAGCAGCTCTCTCAGGGGAGGCGATGAGCAGTTCTTC
cdr3_aa: CASSSLRGGDEQFF

j_call: TRBJ2-1
d_call: -
clone_size: -
v_call: TRBV12-5
cdr3_nt: TGTGCTAGTGGTTTGGTAGGGGGTACCTACAATGAGCAGTTCTTC
cdr3_aa: CASGLVGGTYNEQFF

j_call: TRBJ1-2
d_call: TRBD1
clone_size: -
v_call: TRBV7-6
cdr3_nt: TGTGCCAGCAGCTCCCGGACAGGGGGCTATGGCTACACCTTC
cdr3_aa: CASSSRTGGYGYTF

j_call: TRBJ1-1
d_call: -
clone_size: -
v_call: TRBV19
cdr3_nt: TGTGCCAGTAGTATAGGGGTCTACACTGAAGCTTTCTTT
cdr3_aa: CASSIGVYTEAFF

j_call: TRBJ1-1
d_call: TRBD1
clone_size: many
v_call: TRBV19
cdr3_nt: TGTGCCAGTACGGACAGGGTGGCCACTGAAGCTTTCTTT
cdr3_aa: CASTDRVATEAFF

j_call: TRBJ1-4
d_call: TRBD1
clone_size: -
v_call: TRBV6-1
cdr3_nt: TGTGCCAGCAGTGAAGCAGGGGGCCGAGGGGAAAAACTGTTTTTT
cdr3_aa: CASSEAGGRGEKLFF

j_call: TRBJ2-3
d_call: -
clone_size: -
v_call: TRBV29-1
cdr3_nt: TGCAGCGTTACACCGATCACAGATACGCAGTATTTT
cdr3_aa: CSVTPITDTQYF

j_call: TRBJ2-3
d_call: TRBD2
clone_size: few
v_call: TRBV10-2
cdr3_nt: TGCGCCAGCAGCCCCCACGGGGCGGGAGACACAGATACGCAGTATTTT
cdr3_aa: CASSPHGAGDTDTQYF

j_call: TRBJ1-2
d_call: -
clone_size: few
v_call: TRBV19
cdr3_nt: TGTGCCACTCGGGACCGCTCATTCTATGGCTACACCTTC
cdr3_aa: CATRDRSFYGYTF

j_call: TRBJ2-1
d_call: TRBD2
clone_size: few
v_call: TRBV30
cdr3_nt: TGTGCCTGGACCCCCCGGACTAGTATGGATGAGCAGTTCTTC
cdr3_aa: CAWTPRTSMDEQFF

j_call: TRBJ2-1
d_call: -
clone_size: few
v_call: TRBV4-2
cdr3_nt: TGTGCCAGCAGCCTAGGGGGGGAATATGAGCAGTTCTTC
cdr3_aa: CASSLGGEYEQFF

j_call: TRBJ1-6
d_call: TRBD1
clone_size: -
v_call: TRBV5-1
cdr3_nt: TGCGCCAGCAGCCCGGAGGGACAGGGTAATTCACCCCTCCACTTT
cdr3_aa: CASSPEGQGNSPLHF

j_call: TRBJ2-1
d_call: -
clone_size: few
v_call: TRBV19
cdr3_nt: TGTGCCAGTAGTCCGAGCTCCTACAATGAGCAGTTCTTC
cdr3_aa: CASSPSSYNEQFF

j_call: TRBJ1-1
d_call: TRBD1
clone_size: many
v_call: TRBV10-1
cdr3_nt: TGCGCCAGCAGCCGGACAGGGTGGCCGAACACTGAAGCTTTCTTT
cdr3_aa: CASSRTGWPNTEAFF